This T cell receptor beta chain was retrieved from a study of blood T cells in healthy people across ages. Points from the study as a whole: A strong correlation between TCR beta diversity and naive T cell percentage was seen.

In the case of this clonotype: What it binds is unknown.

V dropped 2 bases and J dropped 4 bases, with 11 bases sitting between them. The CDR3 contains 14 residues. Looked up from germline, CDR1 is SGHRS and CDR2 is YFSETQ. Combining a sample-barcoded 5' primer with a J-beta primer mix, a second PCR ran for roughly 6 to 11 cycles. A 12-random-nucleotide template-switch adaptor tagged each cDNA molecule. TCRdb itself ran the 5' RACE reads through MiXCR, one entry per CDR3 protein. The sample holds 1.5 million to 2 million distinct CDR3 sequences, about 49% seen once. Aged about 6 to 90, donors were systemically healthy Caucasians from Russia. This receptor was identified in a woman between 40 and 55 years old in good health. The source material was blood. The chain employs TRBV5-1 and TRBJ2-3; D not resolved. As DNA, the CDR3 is TGCGCCAGCAGCTTTAGGGATCCCGCAGATACGCAGTATTTT. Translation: CASSFRDPADTQYF.